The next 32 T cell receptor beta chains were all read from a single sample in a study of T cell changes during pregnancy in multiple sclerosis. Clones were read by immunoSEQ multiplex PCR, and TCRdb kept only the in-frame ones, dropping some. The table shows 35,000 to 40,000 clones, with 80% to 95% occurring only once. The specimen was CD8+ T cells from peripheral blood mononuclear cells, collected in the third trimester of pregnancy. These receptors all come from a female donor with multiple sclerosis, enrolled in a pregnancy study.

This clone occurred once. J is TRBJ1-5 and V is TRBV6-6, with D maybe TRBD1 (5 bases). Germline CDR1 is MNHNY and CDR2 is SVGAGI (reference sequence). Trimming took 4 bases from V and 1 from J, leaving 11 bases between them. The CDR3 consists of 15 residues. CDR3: CASSFWGESNQPQHF. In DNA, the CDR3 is TGTGCCAGCAGTTTTTGGGGGGAAAGCAATCAGCCCCAGCATTTT.

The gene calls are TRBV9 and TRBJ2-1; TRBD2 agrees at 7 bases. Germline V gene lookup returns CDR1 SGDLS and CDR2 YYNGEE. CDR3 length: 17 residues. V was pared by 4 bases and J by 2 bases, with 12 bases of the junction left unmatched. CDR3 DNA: TGTGCCAGCAGCCCCCGGGGGGAAGCGGAAGCCTACAATGAGCAGTTCTTC. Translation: CASSPRGEAEAYNEQFF.

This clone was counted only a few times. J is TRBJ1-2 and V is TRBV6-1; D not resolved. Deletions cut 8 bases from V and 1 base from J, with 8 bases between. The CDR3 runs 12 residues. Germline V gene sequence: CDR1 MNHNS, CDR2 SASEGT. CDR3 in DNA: TGTGCCAGCGAAGACTTTAACTATGGCTACACCTTC. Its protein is CASEDFNYGYTF.

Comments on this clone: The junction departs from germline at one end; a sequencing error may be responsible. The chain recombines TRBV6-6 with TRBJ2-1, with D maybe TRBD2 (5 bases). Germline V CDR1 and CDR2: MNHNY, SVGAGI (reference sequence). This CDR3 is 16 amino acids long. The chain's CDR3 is CACRSPPGLDYNEQFF. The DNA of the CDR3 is TGTGCCTGCAGGAGCCCCCCGGGATTGGATTACAATGAGCAGTTCTTC.

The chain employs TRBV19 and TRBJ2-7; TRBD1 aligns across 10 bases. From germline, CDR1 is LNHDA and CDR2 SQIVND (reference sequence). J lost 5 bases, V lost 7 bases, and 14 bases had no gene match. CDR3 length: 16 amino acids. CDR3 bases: TGTGCCAGTACCGTATCCGGGGACAGGGGTTTTCACGAGCAGTACTTC. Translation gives CASTVSGDRGFHEQYF.

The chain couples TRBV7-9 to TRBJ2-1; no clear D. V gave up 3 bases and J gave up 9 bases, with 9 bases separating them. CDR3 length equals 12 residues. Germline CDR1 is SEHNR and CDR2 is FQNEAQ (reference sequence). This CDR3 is CASSFPFGEQFF. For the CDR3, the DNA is TGTGCCAGCAGCTTCCCGTTCGGTGAGCAGTTCTTC.

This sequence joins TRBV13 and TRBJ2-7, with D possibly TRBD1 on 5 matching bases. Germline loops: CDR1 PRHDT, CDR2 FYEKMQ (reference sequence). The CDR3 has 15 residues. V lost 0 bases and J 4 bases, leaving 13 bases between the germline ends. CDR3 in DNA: TGTGCCAGCAGCTTAGGCCTTGGGGCAGGGTACGAGCAGTACTTC. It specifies CASSLGLGAGYEQYF.

CDR3 DNA sequence: TGTGCCAGCAGTTTCCGAGCGGGAGTTCAAACCGGGGAGCTGTTTTTT. This gives the protein CASSFRAGVQTGELFF. This chain links TRBV27 with TRBJ2-2; 8 positions agree with TRBD2. Germline assignment: CDR1 MNHEY and CDR2 SMNVEV (reference sequence). The CDR3 extends over 16 amino acids. Trimming removed 3 bases from V and 5 bases from J; junction bases left unmatched: 8.

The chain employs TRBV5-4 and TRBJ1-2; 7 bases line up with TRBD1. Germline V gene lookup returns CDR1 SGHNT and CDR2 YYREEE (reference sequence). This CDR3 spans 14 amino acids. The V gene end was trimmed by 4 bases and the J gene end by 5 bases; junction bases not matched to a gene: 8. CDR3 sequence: CASSGGTAVYGYTF. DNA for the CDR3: TGTGCCAGCAGCGGAGGGACAGCCGTATATGGCTACACCTTC.

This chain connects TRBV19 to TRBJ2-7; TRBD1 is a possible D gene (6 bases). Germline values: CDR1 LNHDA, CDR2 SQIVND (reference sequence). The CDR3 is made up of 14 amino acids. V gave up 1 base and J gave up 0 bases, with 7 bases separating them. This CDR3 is CASSIADSSYEQYF. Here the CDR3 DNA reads TGTGCCAGTAGTATAGCGGACAGCTCCTACGAGCAGTACTTC. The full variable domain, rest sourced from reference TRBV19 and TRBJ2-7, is DGGITQSPKYLFRKEGQNVTLSCEQNLNHDAMYWYRQDPGQGLRLIYYSQIVNDFQKGDIAEGYSVSREKKESFPLTVTSAQKNPTAFYLCASSIADSSYEQYFGPGTRLTVT.

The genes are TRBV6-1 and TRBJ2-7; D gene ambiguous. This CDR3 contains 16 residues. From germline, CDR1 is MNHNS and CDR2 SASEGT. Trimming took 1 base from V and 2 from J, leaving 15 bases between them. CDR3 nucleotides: TGTGCCAGCAGTGAAGAGTTGTTTTTGGCCGCCTACGAGCAGTACTTC. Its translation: CASSEELFLAAYEQYF.

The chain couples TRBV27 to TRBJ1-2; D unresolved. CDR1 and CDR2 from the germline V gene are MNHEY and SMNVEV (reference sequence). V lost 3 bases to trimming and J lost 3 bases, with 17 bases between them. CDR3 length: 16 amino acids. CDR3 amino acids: CASSFFGPKPYYGYTF. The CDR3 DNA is TGTGCCAGCAGTTTTTTTGGGCCCAAACCGTACTATGGCTACACCTTC.

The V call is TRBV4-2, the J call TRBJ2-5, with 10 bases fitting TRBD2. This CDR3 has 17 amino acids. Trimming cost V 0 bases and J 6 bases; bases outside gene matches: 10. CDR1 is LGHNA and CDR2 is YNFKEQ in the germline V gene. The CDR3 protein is CASSQDTAVAGGQTQYF. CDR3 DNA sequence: TGTGCCAGCAGCCAAGATACAGCCGTAGCGGGAGGACAGACCCAGTACTTC.

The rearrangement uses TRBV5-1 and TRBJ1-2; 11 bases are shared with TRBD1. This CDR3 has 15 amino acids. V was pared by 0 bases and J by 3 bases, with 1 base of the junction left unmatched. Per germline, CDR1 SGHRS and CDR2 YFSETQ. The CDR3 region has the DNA TGCGCCAGCAGCTTGGGGACAGGGGGCGACTATGGCTACACCTTC. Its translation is CASSLGTGGDYGYTF.

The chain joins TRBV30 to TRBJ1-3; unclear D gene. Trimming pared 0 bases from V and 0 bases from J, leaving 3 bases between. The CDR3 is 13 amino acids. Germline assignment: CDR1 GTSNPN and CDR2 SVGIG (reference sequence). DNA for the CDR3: TGTGCCTGGAGTGTCCTCTCTGGAAACACCATATATTTT. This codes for CAWSVLSGNTIYF.

The DNA of the CDR3 is TGCGCCAGCCGTGACAGGGAAACTGAAGCTTTCTTT. Translated, it gives CASRDRETEAFF. The rearrangement uses TRBV5-1 and TRBJ1-1, with 7 positions matching TRBD1. V shed 7 bases and J 5 bases; nucleotides not matched to a gene: 5. The CDR3 has 12 amino acids. CDR1 and CDR2 from the germline V gene are SGHRS and YFSETQ.

This CDR3 reads CASSPRRDMEFF. The CDR3 nucleotides read TGTGCCAGCAGCCCTAGGAGGGATATGGAGTTCTTC. The chain combines TRBV27 with TRBJ2-1, with a weak D call TRBD2 (6 bases). Germline loops: CDR1 MNHEY, CDR2 SMNVEV (reference sequence). Trimming removed 6 bases at V and 14 bases at J, with 17 bases between. The CDR3 has 12 residues.

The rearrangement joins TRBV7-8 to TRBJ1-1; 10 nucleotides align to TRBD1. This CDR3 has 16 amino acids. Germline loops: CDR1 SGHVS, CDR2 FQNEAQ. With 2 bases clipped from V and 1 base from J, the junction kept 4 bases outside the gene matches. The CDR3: CASSLRTGGTNTEAFF. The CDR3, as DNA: TGTGCCAGCAGCTTAAGGACAGGGGGGACGAACACTGAAGCTTTCTTT.

DNA of the CDR3: TGTGCCAGTAGTATAGGGCAGGGGGCTGGCGAGCAGTACTTC. Translating it yields CASSIGQGAGEQYF. The rearrangement joins TRBV19 to TRBJ2-7; 8 bases fit TRBD1. In germline, CDR1 is LNHDA, CDR2 SQIVND (reference sequence). The CDR3 totals 14 residues. V lost 1 base and J lost 6; bases outside the gene matches: 5. The full variable domain, in which reference TRBV19 and TRBJ2-7 provide the parts outside the CDR3, is DGGITQSPKYLFRKEGQNVTLSCEQNLNHDAMYWYRQDPGQGLRLIYYSQIVNDFQKGDIAEGYSVSREKKESFPLTVTSAQKNPTAFYLCASSIGQGAGEQYFGPGTRLTVT.

CDR3 sequence (DNA): TGTGCCAGCACCCGGACTAGCGGACAAGAGACCCAGTACTTC. Translation: CASTRTSGQETQYF. The J gene is TRBJ2-5, the V gene TRBV6-5; 10 bases fit TRBD2. The J segment lost 2 bases and the V segment lost 7 bases, leaving 4 bases of the junction unmatched. Germline CDR1 MNHEY, CDR2 SVGAGI. The CDR3 has 14 residues.

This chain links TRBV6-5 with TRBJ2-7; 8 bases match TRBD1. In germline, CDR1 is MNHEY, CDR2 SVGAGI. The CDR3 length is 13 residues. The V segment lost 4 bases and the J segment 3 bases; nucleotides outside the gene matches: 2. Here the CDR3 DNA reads TGTGCCAGCAGTTTAGGACAGGGCTACGAGCAGTACTTC. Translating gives CASSLGQGYEQYF.

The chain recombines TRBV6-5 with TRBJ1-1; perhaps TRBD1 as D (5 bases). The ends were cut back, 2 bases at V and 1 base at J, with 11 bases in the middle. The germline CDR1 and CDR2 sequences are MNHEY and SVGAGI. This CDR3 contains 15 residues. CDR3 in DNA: TGTGCCAGCAGTTACGGAGGGCAGGGGAACACTGAAGCTTTCTTT. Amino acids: CASSYGGQGNTEAFF.

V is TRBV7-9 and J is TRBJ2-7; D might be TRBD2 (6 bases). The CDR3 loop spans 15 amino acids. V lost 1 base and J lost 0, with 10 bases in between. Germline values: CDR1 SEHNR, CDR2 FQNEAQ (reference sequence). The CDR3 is CASSLGGLDSYEQYF. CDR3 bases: TGTGCCAGCAGCTTAGGGGGACTTGACTCCTACGAGCAGTACTTC.

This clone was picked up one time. CDR3 in amino acids: CASSKSGSIGWDEKLFF. The DNA for the CDR3 is TGTGCCAGCAGCAAATCAGGTTCTATTGGTTGGGATGAAAAACTGTTTTTT. This chain uses TRBV21-1 with TRBJ1-4; the table names TRBD1, a call not compared with the DNA. TRBV21-1 is a documented pseudogene. This CDR3 spans 17 amino acids.

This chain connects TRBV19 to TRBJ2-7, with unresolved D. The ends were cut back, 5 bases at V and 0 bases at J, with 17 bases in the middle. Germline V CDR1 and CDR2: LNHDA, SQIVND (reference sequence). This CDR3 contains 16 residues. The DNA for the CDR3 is TGTGCCAGTAGTGCCCGGATGGGTAAGCGCTCCTACGAGCAGTACTTC. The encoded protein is CASSARMGKRSYEQYF.

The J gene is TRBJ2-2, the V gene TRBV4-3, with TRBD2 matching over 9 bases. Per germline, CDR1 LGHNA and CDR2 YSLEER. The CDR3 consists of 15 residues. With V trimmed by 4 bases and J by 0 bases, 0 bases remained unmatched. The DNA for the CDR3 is TGCGCCAGCAGCCCTAGCGGGACGAACACCGGGGAGCTGTTTTTT. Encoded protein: CASSPSGTNTGELFF.

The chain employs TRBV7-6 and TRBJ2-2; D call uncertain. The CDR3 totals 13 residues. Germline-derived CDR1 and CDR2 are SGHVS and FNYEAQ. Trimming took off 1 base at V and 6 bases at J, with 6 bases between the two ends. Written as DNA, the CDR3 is TGTGCCAGCAGCTTAGATCTTGCCGGGGAGCTGTTTTTT. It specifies CASSLDLAGELFF.

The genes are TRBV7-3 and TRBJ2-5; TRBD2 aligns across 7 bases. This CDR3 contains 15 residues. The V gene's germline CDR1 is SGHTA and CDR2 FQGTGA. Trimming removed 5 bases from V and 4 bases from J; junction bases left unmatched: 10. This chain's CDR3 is CASSAGGGLRETQYF. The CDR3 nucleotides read TGTGCCAGCAGCGCTGGGGGGGGATTGCGAGAGACCCAGTACTTC.

CDR3 loop: CASSFLGSQPQHF. The CDR3 bases are TGTGCCAGCAGTTTTTTAGGGAGTCAGCCCCAGCATTTT. The chain joins TRBV28 to TRBJ1-5; no definite D call. V lost 3 bases and J lost 6, with 9 bases in between. The germline V gene encodes CDR1 MDHEN and CDR2 SYDVKM. The CDR3 has 13 residues.

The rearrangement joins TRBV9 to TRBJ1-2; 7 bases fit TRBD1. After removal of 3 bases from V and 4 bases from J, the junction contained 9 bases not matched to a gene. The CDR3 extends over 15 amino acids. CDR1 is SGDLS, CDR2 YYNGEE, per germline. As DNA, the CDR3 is TGTGCCAGCAGCGCAGACAGGGCCGCCCCCTATGGCTACACCTTC. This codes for CASSADRAAPYGYTF.

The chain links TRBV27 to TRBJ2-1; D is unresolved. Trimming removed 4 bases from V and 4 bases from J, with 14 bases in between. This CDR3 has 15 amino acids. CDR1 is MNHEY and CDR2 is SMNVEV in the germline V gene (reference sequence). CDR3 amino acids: CASSSGPYSYNEQFF. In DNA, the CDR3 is TGTGCCAGCAGTTCGGGTCCTTACTCTTACAATGAGCAGTTCTTC.

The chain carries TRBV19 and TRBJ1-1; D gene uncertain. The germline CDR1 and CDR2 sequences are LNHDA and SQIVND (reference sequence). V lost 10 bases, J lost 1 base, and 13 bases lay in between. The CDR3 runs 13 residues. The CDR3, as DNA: TGTGCCACCGCCCTCGGGGAGAACACTGAAGCTTTCTTT. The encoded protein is CATALGENTEAFF. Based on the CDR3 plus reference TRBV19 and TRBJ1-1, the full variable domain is DGGITQSPKYLFRKEGQNVTLSCEQNLNHDAMYWYRQDPGQGLRLIYYSQIVNDFQKGDIAEGYSVSREKKESFPLTVTSAQKNPTAFYLCATALGENTEAFFGQGTRLTVV.